These 4 T cell receptor beta chains share one sample of origin, sequenced in a study of control samples from healthy donors and cancer patients. Sequencing used immunoSEQ multiplex PCR; TCRdb keeps in-frame clones, though not all of them. The data show under 200,000 clones, about 94% seen once. Material: blood. The receptor source for this set is a woman aged 40 to 50 in good health.

The V call is TRBV27, the J call TRBJ1-2, with 8 nucleotides matching TRBD1. J was trimmed by 5 bases and V by 6 bases; bases with no gene match: 14. Germline values: CDR1 MNHEY, CDR2 SMNVEV (reference sequence). The CDR3 sequence is 16 residues long. The CDR3, as DNA: TGTGCCAGCAGCCTTGGACAGGGCCGGCAGTTATATGGCTACACCTTC. Protein sequence: CASSLGQGRQLYGYTF.

The chain has TRBV7-9 and TRBJ1-2; weak D call: TRBD1 (5 bases). In germline, CDR1 is SEHNR, CDR2 FQNEAQ (reference sequence). Between the trimmed V and J ends, which lost 3 bases and 5 bases, there was a span of 13 bases. The CDR3 totals 14 residues. DNA for the CDR3: TGTGCCAGCAGCTTCTCGGGGGGTGTTTATGGCTACACCTTC. This encodes CASSFSGGVYGYTF.

The J gene is TRBJ1-1, the V gene TRBV7-2; D unresolved. The CDR3 sequence is 12 residues long. Germline CDR1 and CDR2: SGHTA and FQGNSA. V lost 5 bases and J 8 bases, leaving 12 bases between the germline ends. CDR3 DNA sequence: TGTGCCAGCAGCCCAACCCTTATGGAAGCTTTCTTT. Residues: CASSPTLMEAFF.

The genes are TRBV2 and TRBJ2-7; D is perhaps TRBD1 (5 bases). CDR1 is SNHLY, CDR2 FYNNEI, per germline. The CDR3 totals 13 residues. V was trimmed by 5 bases and J by 0 bases, leaving 8 bases between them. DNA for the CDR3: TGTGCCAGCAGTCCAGGGTCCTCCTACGAGCAGTACTTC. It specifies CASSPGSSYEQYF. Together with reference TRBV2 and TRBJ2-7, the CDR3 gives the full variable domain: EPEVTQTPSHQVTQMGQEVILRCVPISNHLYFYWYRQILGQKVEFLVSFYNNEISEKSEIFDDQFSVERPDGSNFTLKIRSTKLEDSAMYFCASSPGSSYEQYFGPGTRLTVT.